A selection of T cell receptor beta chains follows, all from one sample in a study of T cells after posttransplantation cyclophosphamide. TCRdb's table, derived via immunoSEQ multiplex PCR, lists solely in-frame clones and lacks some. The table includes roughly 23,000 clones, approximately 97% detected once. Sample: naive CD4+ T cells sorted from PBMCs. These receptors were collected from a man aged 45-65 years in good health, CMV-negative, and a related stem cell transplant donor. Both conserved end residues are part of each CDR3. D genes are given only for firm matches. Not all rows give a size; the values are once, few, many and, for expanded clones, a class.

V gene,J gene,D gene,clone size,CDR3 protein,CDR3 DNA
TRBV4-2,TRBJ2-3,NA,NA,CASSLEGQADTDTQYF,TGTGCCAGCAGCCTCGAAGGACAAGCCGACACAGATACGCAGTATTTT
TRBV6-6,TRBJ2-7,TRBD2,NA,CASSYSAGESYEQYF,TGTGCCAGCAGTTACTCAGCGGGAGAGTCCTACGAGCAGTACTTC
TRBV7-3,TRBJ1-3,TRBD1,NA,CASSLMGTGPSGNTIYF,TGTGCCAGCAGCTTAATGGGGACAGGCCCATCTGGAAACACCATATATTTT
TRBV18,TRBJ2-7,NA,NA,CASSPNRDDEQYF,TGTGCCAGCTCACCCAACAGGGACGACGAGCAGTACTTC
TRBV28,TRBJ2-3,TRBD2,NA,CASTQRRTSGNTDTQYF,TGTGCCAGCACCCAAAGAAGGACTAGCGGTAACACAGATACGCAGTATTTT
TRBV19,TRBJ1-1,NA,NA,CASNEGLNTEAFF,TGTGCCAGTAACGAGGGCCTGAACACTGAAGCTTTCTTT
TRBV7-2,TRBJ2-2,NA,NA,CASSSETANTGELFF,TGTGCCAGCAGCTCGGAGACAGCGAACACCGGGGAGCTGTTTTTT
TRBV7-2,TRBJ2-4,NA,NA,CASSLDIKNIQYF,TGTGCCAGCAGCTTAGACATTAAAAACATTCAGTACTTC
TRBV7-7,TRBJ2-2,TRBD1,NA,CASSPRDRGGTGELFF,TGTGCTAGCAGCCCACGGGACAGGGGAGGGACCGGGGAGCTGTTTTTT
TRBV29-1,TRBJ2-3,NA,NA,CSVGTASTDTQYF,TGCAGCGTTGGAACAGCTAGCACAGATACGCAGTATTTT
TRBV5-6,TRBJ2-3,NA,NA,CASSLSGDADTQYF,TGTGCCAGCAGCTTATCAGGGGATGCAGATACGCAGTATTTT
TRBV18,TRBJ2-2,TRBD1,NA,CASSPGTGYNTGELFF,TGTGCCAGCTCACCCGGGACAGGATATAACACCGGGGAGCTGTTTTTT
TRBV29-1,TRBJ2-1,NA,once,CSVLDGGYNEQFF,TGCAGCGTTTTGGACGGGGGATACAATGAGCAGTTCTTC
TRBV5-4,TRBJ2-1,NA,NA,CASSLDSNEQFF,TGTGCCAGCAGCTTGGACTCGAATGAGCAGTTCTTC
TRBV6-6,TRBJ2-3,NA,NA,CASSYSGRGSTDTQYF,TGTGCCAGCAGTTACTCGGGGCGGGGAAGCACAGATACGCAGTATTTT
TRBV6-1,TRBJ1-5,NA,NA,CASRGGASDQPQHF,TGTGCCAGCAGGGGGGGGGCCTCCGATCAGCCCCAGCATTTT
TRBV11-2,TRBJ2-3,TRBD1,NA,CASSLVVWGDRDTDTQYF,TGTGCCAGCAGCTTAGTAGTGTGGGGGGACAGGGACACAGATACGCAGTATTTT
TRBV20-1,TRBJ1-3,NA,NA,CSARSVNTIYF,TGCAGTGCTAGATCAGTAAACACCATATATTTT
TRBV5-1,TRBJ2-3,TRBD2,NA,CASSPRGGPGDTQYF,TGCGCCAGCAGCCCGCGGGGGGGCCCGGGAGATACGCAGTATTTT
TRBV29-1,TRBJ2-3,TRBD2,NA,CSVESSGGADTQYF,TGCAGCGTTGAATCTAGCGGGGGGGCAGATACGCAGTATTTT
TRBV25-1,TRBJ1-6,NA,NA,CASSLQGSSPPLHF,TGTGCCAGCAGCTTACAGGGTTCATCTCCACCCCTCCACTTT
TRBV4-1,TRBJ2-3,NA,NA,CASSQVWAGMGTDTQYF,TGCGCCAGCAGCCAAGTTTGGGCGGGAATGGGCACAGATACGCAGTATTTT
TRBV19,TRBJ2-1,TRBD2,NA,CASSLRTSGGSYNEQFF,TGTGCCAGTAGTCTACGGACTAGCGGGGGGAGTTACAATGAGCAGTTCTTC
TRBV10-1,TRBJ1-5,NA,NA,CASSEWAGSNQPQHF,TGCGCCAGCAGTGAGTGGGCAGGGAGCAATCAGCCCCAGCATTTT
TRBV5-1,TRBJ2-2,NA,NA,CASTDRVWAGGLFF,TGCGCCAGCACCGACAGGGTGTGGGCCGGGGGGCTGTTTTTT
TRBV7-2,TRBJ2-2,TRBD2,NA,CASSFLGRGGANGELFF,TGTGCCAGCAGCTTCTTGGGTCGCGGGGGGGCCAACGGGGAGCTGTTTTTT
TRBV6-1,TRBJ1-4,NA,NA,CASSELSGYNEKLFF,TGTGCCAGCAGTGAACTATCAGGTTATAATGAAAAACTGTTTTTT
TRBV6-5,TRBJ2-1,NA,NA,CASSYFPAREQFF,TGTGCCAGCAGTTACTTCCCCGCGCGTGAGCAGTTCTTC
TRBV7-2,TRBJ2-3,NA,NA,CASTLVPPGHSTDTQYF,TGTGCCAGCACTTTAGTCCCACCGGGACATAGCACAGATACGCAGTATTTT
TRBV5-8,TRBJ1-2,TRBD1,once,CASSSTGTANTGYTF,TGTGCCAGCAGCTCAACCGGGACAGCTAACACCGGCTACACCTTC